Listed here are 26 T cell receptor beta chains from one sample, sequenced in a study of T-cell reconstitution after alpha-beta-depleted transplantation in children. Preparing the TCRbeta library involved the use of unique molecular identifiers. Each CDR3 protein is one row after TCRdb ran MiXCR on the PCR reads. The sample yields roughly 570,000 distinct CDR3 sequences, over 20% seen once. Sequences were derived from PBMCs, sampled before TCRalphabeta/CD19-depleted stem cell transplant. The receptor source for this set is a boy in the first two years of life with Wiskott-Aldrich syndrome, due to receive a stem cell transplant.

The chain has TRBV6-1 and TRBJ1-1; the match to TRBD1 covers 7 bases. From germline, CDR1 is MNHNS and CDR2 SASEGT. The V gene end was trimmed by 6 bases and the J gene end by 1 base; junction bases not matched to a gene: 8. The CDR3 totals 15 residues. The CDR3 protein is CASSGERDRNTEAFF. The CDR3 DNA reads TGTGCCAGCAGCGGAGAGAGGGACAGGAACACTGAAGCTTTCTTT.

This chain uses TRBV10-2 with TRBJ2-1; D is perhaps TRBD2 (5 bases). The germline gives CDR1 WSHSY, CDR2 SAAADI. The CDR3 sequence is 14 residues long. The V and J ends lost 4 bases and 7 bases respectively, with 14 bases between them. CDR3 sequence: CASSGMGVGNEQFF. The CDR3 DNA follows: TGCGCCAGCAGTGGGATGGGAGTGGGGAATGAGCAGTTCTTC.

The chain has TRBV5-1 and TRBJ1-2; unclear D gene. Germline CDR1 reads SGHRS; CDR2 reads YFSETQ. This CDR3 is 13 amino acids long. V lost 2 bases and J lost 3, with 8 bases in between. This chain's CDR3 is CASSFRQDYGYTF. The CDR3 DNA is TGCGCCAGCAGCTTTCGGCAAGACTATGGCTACACCTTC.

The rearrangement links TRBV4-2 to TRBJ1-5; 7 positions agree with TRBD1. CDR1 LGHNA and CDR2 YNFKEQ come from the germline V gene. This CDR3 contains 13 residues. V lost 6 bases, J lost 7 bases, and 6 bases stayed unmatched. CDR3 DNA sequence: TGTGCCAGCAGTCGGGACAGCCGCCAGCCCCAGCATTTT. Translated, it gives CASSRDSRQPQHF.

This clonotype has more than one count but fewer than ten. The chain is built from TRBV15 and TRBJ2-2; D not certain. Germline CDR1 reads LNHNV; CDR2 reads YYDKDF (reference sequence). The CDR3 has 14 amino acids. V lost 0 bases and J 6 bases, leaving 8 bases between the germline ends. The CDR3 DNA is TGTGCCACCAGCAGAGAAGGCTGGGCCGGGGAGCTGTTTTTT. It is translated as CATSREGWAGELFF.

This chain uses TRBV28 with TRBJ1-3; 7 nucleotides align to TRBD1. The junction had 8 bases not matched to a gene; V was cut back by 6 bases and J by 12 bases. The CDR3 totals 12 residues. Germline V gene data show CDR1 as MDHEN and CDR2 as SYDVKM. The CDR3 DNA sequence: TGTGCCAGCAGGACAGGGTGTATCGTCATATATTTT. Translation: CASRTGCIVIYF. The complete variable domain, with remaining parts taken from reference TRBV28 and TRBJ1-3, reads DVKVTQSSRYLVKRTGEKVFLECVQDMDHENMFWYRQDPGLGLRLIYFSYDVKMKEKGDIPEGYSVSREKKERFSLILESASTNQTSMYLCASRTGCIVIYFGEGSWLTVV.

V and J are TRBV6-5 and TRBJ2-7, with TRBD2 matching 11 bases. The length of the CDR3 is 17 residues. Per the germline V gene, CDR1 is MNHEY and CDR2 is SVGAGI. After removal of 0 bases from V and 4 bases from J, the junction contained 8 bases not matched to a gene. Written as DNA, the CDR3 is TGTGCCAGCAGTTACTCGAGACGGGGACTAGCGGTTTACGAGCAGTACTTC. Its translation is CASSYSRRGLAVYEQYF.

The sample holds a few counts of this clonotype. This chain uses TRBV2 with TRBJ2-1; the match to TRBD2 covers 8 bases. Trimming took 1 base from V and 5 from J; bases not matched to a gene: 7. The CDR3 covers 16 residues. Looked up from germline, CDR1 is SNHLY and CDR2 is FYNNEI. CDR3 sequence reads: CASSEVLAGINNEQFF. Here the CDR3 DNA reads TGTGCCAGCAGTGAAGTTCTAGCGGGCATAAACAATGAGCAGTTCTTC.

The V and J genes are TRBV4-1 and TRBJ1-2; D is uncertain. Germline V gives CDR1 MGHRA, CDR2 YSYEKL. There are 16 residues in the CDR3. V lost 1 base to trimming and J lost 7 bases, with 19 bases between them. The CDR3 region is CASSQVLSEGSRGYTF. CDR3 sequence (DNA): TGCGCCAGCAGCCAAGTCTTAAGTGAAGGATCTCGTGGCTACACCTTC.

V gene TRBV5-6 combines with J gene TRBJ1-2; possible D gene TRBD1, 5 bases. Germline CDR1 reads SGHDT; CDR2 reads YYEEEE. Trimming removed 4 bases at V and 8 bases at J, with 12 bases between. This CDR3 is 12 amino acids long. In DNA form, the CDR3 reads TGTGCCAGCAGCCCAGGGAGTTGGGGCTACACCTTC. The encoded protein is CASSPGSWGYTF.

The rearrangement joins TRBV5-1 to TRBJ1-1, with TRBD1 as a possible D gene (5 bases). Germline-derived CDR1 and CDR2 are SGHRS and YFSETQ. CDR3 size: 14 residues. Trimming took 0 bases from V and 7 from J, leaving 13 bases between them. The CDR3 is CASSLAKWGVEAFF. The CDR3 nucleotides are TGCGCCAGCAGCTTGGCCAAGTGGGGGGTTGAAGCTTTCTTT.

The chain recombines TRBV24-1 with TRBJ2-1, with D possibly TRBD2 on 6 matching bases. Trimming took off 2 bases at V and 2 bases at J, with 15 bases between the two ends. CDR3 length: 17 residues. Germline V gene sequence: CDR1 KGHDR, CDR2 SFDVKD. CDR3 residues: CATSDSPREAAYNEQFF. The CDR3, as DNA: TGTGCCACCAGTGATTCTCCCAGGGAGGCCGCCTACAATGAGCAGTTCTTC.

CDR3 protein: CASSVGGGPFDEQYF. The CDR3 nucleotides are TGTGCCAGCAGTGTAGGGGGCGGACCCTTCGACGAGCAGTACTTC. This chain uses TRBV2 with TRBJ2-7, with 7 nucleotides matching TRBD1. This CDR3 is 15 amino acids long. The germline V gene has CDR1 SNHLY and CDR2 FYNNEI. The trim removed 4 bases at V and 5 bases at J, leaving 11 bases unmatched.

There are a few counts of this clonotype. The V call is TRBV10-3, the J call TRBJ2-1, with 9 bases lining up with TRBD1. Trimming removed 6 bases from V and 7 bases from J; junction bases left unmatched: 7. The CDR3 contains 14 residues. Germline V gene data show CDR1 as ENHRY and CDR2 as SYGVKD. The CDR3 protein is CAISFTGGWNEQFF. The CDR3 nucleotides are TGTGCCATCAGCTTTACAGGGGGCTGGAATGAGCAGTTCTTC.

The chain carries TRBV7-2 and TRBJ2-7, with TRBD2 identical over 8 bases. Germline CDR1 reads SGHTA; CDR2 reads FQGNSA. This CDR3 spans 15 amino acids. Trimming cost V 2 bases and J 7 bases; bases outside gene matches: 10. The CDR3 loop is CASSLSSGRKGEQYF. The CDR3 nucleotides are TGTGCCAGCAGCTTATCTAGCGGGCGAAAGGGAGAGCAGTACTTC.

This sequence joins TRBV9 and TRBJ2-3; possibly TRBD1 for D (6 bases). This CDR3 is built from 16 residues. Germline CDR1 is SGDLS and CDR2 is YYNGEE. Trimming removed 1 base from V and 5 bases from J, with 17 bases in between. CDR3 region: CASSVLQGMSLDTQYF. The CDR3 bases are TGTGCCAGCAGCGTACTACAGGGAATGTCCCTAGATACGCAGTATTTT.

CDR3 sequence (DNA): TGCGCCAGCAGTGAGGGTGCAGCCACGCCGAATGAGCAGTTCTTC. Amino acids: CASSEGAATPNEQFF. This rearrangement joins TRBV10-1 to TRBJ2-1, with D unclear. Germline V gene sequence: CDR1 WNHNN, CDR2 SYGVQD (reference sequence). The CDR3 covers 15 residues. Trimming left V 2 bases short and J 7 bases short, with 15 bases between.

The chain joins TRBV7-2 to TRBJ1-5; TRBD1 aligns across 7 bases. J gave up 6 bases and V 5 bases, and 7 bases lay outside the gene matches. The CDR3 length is 14 residues. Germline V lookup: CDR1 SGHTA, CDR2 FQGNSA. The CDR3 region is CASSPNRGPQPQHF. CDR3 in DNA: TGTGCCAGCAGCCCTAACAGGGGCCCTCAGCCCCAGCATTTT.

The chain uses TRBV20-1 and TRBJ2-3; the D is unclear. CDR1 and CDR2 from the germline V gene are DFQATT and SNEGSKA (reference sequence). This CDR3 contains 12 residues. Trimming removed 5 bases at V and 7 bases at J, with 13 bases between. The CDR3 region is CSAVLVGNTQYF. For the CDR3, the DNA is TGCAGTGCTGTTTTGGTGGGAAATACGCAGTATTTT.

The chain carries TRBV19 and TRBJ2-1; D is possibly TRBD2 (6 bases). The germline CDR1 and CDR2 sequences are LNHDA and SQIVND (reference sequence). V lost 3 bases and J 2 bases, leaving 23 bases between the germline ends. The length of the CDR3 is 19 residues. In DNA, the CDR3 is TGTGCCAGTAGTATCCAGGAGGGGCGCCTACTAGGCCCCTACAATGAGCAGTTCTTC. The encoded protein is CASSIQEGRLLGPYNEQFF.

This clonotype was counted only a few times. V usage is TRBV27 and J usage is TRBJ2-7; 13 bases map to TRBD2. CDR1 is MNHEY and CDR2 is SMNVEV in the germline V gene (reference sequence). Trimming removed 7 bases from V and 3 bases from J; junction bases left unmatched: 12. This CDR3 has 17 amino acids. The CDR3: CASILRGTSGKDYEQYF. The CDR3 region has the DNA TGTGCCAGCATCCTAAGAGGGACTAGCGGGAAAGACTACGAGCAGTACTTC.

The sample holds one count of this clonotype. This chain joins TRBV20-1 and TRBJ2-3; no definite D call. Trimming took off 3 bases at V and 7 bases at J, with 20 bases between the two ends. Looked up from germline, CDR1 is DFQATT and CDR2 is SNEGSKA (reference sequence). There are 15 residues in the CDR3. CDR3 DNA: TGCAGTGCTAGGGAGACTCTTCCGACGCGGTATACGCAGTATTTT. This codes for CSARETLPTRYTQYF.

This clonotype has only a few counts. The DNA of the CDR3 is TGCAGCGTAGGGCGAGGCTATCAGTTCTTC. Residues: CSVGRGYQFF. This chain links TRBV20-1 with TRBJ2-1; no reliable D call. The CDR3 extends over 10 amino acids. CDR1 DFQATT and CDR2 SNEGSKA come from the germline V gene (reference sequence).

This clonotype appeared a few times. This chain connects TRBV12-3 or TRBV12-4 to TRBJ2-5; D may be TRBD1 (6 bases). V was cut by 6 bases and J by 0 bases, with 11 bases left in between. The CDR3 sequence is 14 residues long. CDR3 loop: CASSRTVYQETQYF. The CDR3 coding sequence is TGTGCCAGCAGCCGGACAGTGTACCAAGAGACCCAGTACTTC.

The sample holds a few counts of this clonotype. The chain carries TRBV7-8 and TRBJ2-1, with 11 bases that match TRBD2. The CDR3 contains 16 residues. The germline CDR1 and CDR2 sequences are SGHVS and FQNEAQ. Germline trimming cut 1 base from V and 14 bases from J; bases unmatched to any gene: 13. CDR3 region: CASSLVTSGARAGKFF. The DNA of the CDR3 is TGTGCCAGCAGCTTAGTGACTAGCGGGGCCCGGGCGGGGAAGTTCTTC.

The rearrangement links TRBV20-1 to TRBJ2-1; 8 nucleotides match TRBD2. J was trimmed by 8 bases and V by 1 base; bases with no gene match: 7. This CDR3 is 14 amino acids long. Germline CDR1 is DFQATT and CDR2 is SNEGSKA (reference sequence). The CDR3 sequence: CSARVSGKRDEQFF. The CDR3, as DNA: TGCAGTGCTAGAGTTAGCGGGAAGAGAGATGAGCAGTTCTTC.